Each of the 26 T cell receptor beta chains below was sequenced from the same sample in a study of blood T cell repertoires in COVID-19. Some clones are missing from TCRdb's copy, which holds only in-frame ones; the method was immunoSEQ multiplex PCR. The sample records 150,000 to 200,000 clones, 89% being singletons. The sample taken for sequencing was PBMCs or T cells enriched from blood (not recorded which). These TCRs come from a woman in her thirties or forties with acute COVID-19.

V and J are TRBV18 and TRBJ1-1; weak D call: TRBD1 (6 bases). From germline, CDR1 is KGHSH and CDR2 LQKENI. CDR3 length equals 16 residues. V was cut by 2 bases and J by 2 bases, with 15 bases left in between. The chain's CDR3 is CASSPIGQTRNTEAFF. The DNA of the CDR3 is TGTGCCAGCTCACCAATTGGACAGACCCGAAACACTGAAGCTTTCTTT.

This clone was observed once. The chain uses TRBV4-1 and TRBJ1-1; a possible D gene is TRBD1 (5 bases). V was pared by 4 bases and J by 4 bases, with 22 bases between. The CDR3 sequence is 17 residues long. CDR1 MGHRA and CDR2 YSYEKL come from the germline V gene. The CDR3, as DNA: TGCGCCAGCAGCCCGGTCCGTGGAGGGGCCAAAGCCACTGAAGCTTTCTTT. Its protein product is CASSPVRGGAKATEAFF.

Here the CDR3 DNA reads TGCGCCAGCAGCGGGGGCTTGAAGGCCGGGGAGCTGTTTTTT. Translated, it gives CASSGGLKAGELFF. This chain joins TRBV5-1 and TRBJ2-2, with D possibly matching TRBD1 (6 bases). The germline V gene has CDR1 SGHRS and CDR2 YFSETQ. With 4 bases removed from V and 6 bases from J, the gap between germline ends came to 13 bases. The CDR3 is made up of 14 amino acids.

The genes are TRBV4-3 and TRBJ2-2; TRBD1 is a possible D gene (5 bases). The ends were cut back, 5 bases at V and 2 bases at J, with 12 bases in the middle. The CDR3 covers 15 residues. The germline V gene has CDR1 LGHNA and CDR2 YSLEER. The CDR3, as DNA: TGCGCCAGCAGCTCACTTACAGGAAACACCGGGGAGCTGTTTTTT. Residues: CASSSLTGNTGELFF.

This clone has just a few counts. The chain recombines TRBV20-1 with TRBJ2-1, with D uncertain. The CDR3 has 11 residues. Looked up from germline, CDR1 is DFQATT and CDR2 is SNEGSKA (reference sequence). The germline V and J ends were trimmed by 0 bases and 8 bases, with 5 bases remaining between them. The CDR3 DNA sequence: TGCAGTGCTAGAGATGCGTATGAGCAGTTCTTC. It specifies CSARDAYEQFF.

The genes are TRBV19 and TRBJ2-1; the match to TRBD2 covers 7 bases. This CDR3 region has 17 residues. J lost 0 bases, V lost 7 bases, and 12 bases had no gene match. In germline, CDR1 is LNHDA, CDR2 SQIVND (reference sequence). The DNA of the CDR3 is TGTGCCAGTAATGCAGCCAGCGGGGTAAGCTCCTACAATGAGCAGTTCTTC. This gives the protein CASNAASGVSSYNEQFF.

This clone was recorded a few times. The V and J genes are TRBV4-1 and TRBJ1-6; TRBD1 might be the D (6 bases). The germline CDR1 and CDR2 sequences are MGHRA and YSYEKL. The V and J ends lost 2 bases and 7 bases respectively, with 15 bases between them. The CDR3 extends over 16 amino acids. This chain's CDR3 is CASSQRQGTSNSPLHF. CDR3 DNA: TGCGCCAGCAGCCAAAGGCAGGGGACATCGAATTCACCCCTCCACTTT.

The CDR3 bases are TGCGCCAGCAGCCTGACTAGCGGGAGAATTGAGACCCAGTACTTC. This gives the protein CASSLTSGRIETQYF. This chain links TRBV5-1 with TRBJ2-5; TRBD2 matches 12 bases. The germline V gene has CDR1 SGHRS and CDR2 YFSETQ. The CDR3 runs 15 residues. V lost 4 bases to trimming and J lost 5 bases; unmatched junction nucleotides: 6.

The V and J genes are TRBV10-3 and TRBJ1-1; weak D call: TRBD1 (6 bases). This CDR3 spans 14 amino acids. V dropped 5 bases and J dropped 0 bases, with 10 bases sitting between them. Germline lookup yields CDR1 ENHRY and CDR2 SYGVKD. This CDR3 is CAISQTGMNTEAFF. CDR3 nucleotide sequence: TGTGCCATCAGTCAAACAGGGATGAACACTGAAGCTTTCTTT.

The rearrangement joins TRBV6-2 or TRBV6-3 to TRBJ2-7, with 7 bases fitting TRBD2. J lost 5 bases, V lost 6 bases, and 7 bases had no gene match. Germline V gene data show CDR1 as MNHEY and CDR2 as SVGEGT. This CDR3 has 13 amino acids. CDR3 protein: CASRPTAGDEQYF. DNA of the CDR3: TGTGCCAGCAGGCCTACCGCGGGGGACGAGCAGTACTTC.

The chain couples TRBV30 to TRBJ2-3, with 8 bases identical to TRBD2. The germline CDR1 and CDR2 sequences are GTSNPN and SVGIG (reference sequence). CDR3 size: 15 residues. V gave up 0 bases and J gave up 4 bases; unmatched junction bases: 6. Here the CDR3 reads CAWSVKAGAPDTQYF. The CDR3, as DNA: TGTGCCTGGAGTGTAAAAGCGGGAGCACCAGATACGCAGTATTTT.

This clone was counted once. This chain joins TRBV27 and TRBJ2-3, with TRBD2 identical over 9 bases. The CDR3 contains 15 residues. Germline V gene data show CDR1 as MNHEY and CDR2 as SMNVEV (reference sequence). V dropped 8 bases and J dropped 3; count of bases not matched to a gene: 9. The CDR3 DNA is TGTGCCAGCCGGACTCGGGCGGGGGGGACAGATACGCAGTATTTT. Residues: CASRTRAGGTDTQYF.

The chain links TRBV29-1 to TRBJ2-3; tentative D call: TRBD2 (5 bases). The CDR3 is 12 amino acids. V lost 5 bases and J 1 base, leaving 7 bases between the germline ends. Per germline, CDR1 SQVTM and CDR2 ANQGSEA. CDR3 sequence reads: CSVLAGTDTQYF. CDR3 nucleotide sequence: TGCAGCGTTCTAGCTGGCACAGATACGCAGTATTTT.

CDR3 sequence reads: CASSYIQGLNTEAFF. CDR3 nucleotide sequence: TGTGCCAGCAGCTATATCCAGGGCCTGAACACTGAAGCTTTCTTT. V usage is TRBV9 and J usage is TRBJ1-1; weak D call: TRBD1 (5 bases). This CDR3 has 15 amino acids. Trimming shortened V by 4 bases and J by 0 bases, and 13 bases separated the two germline ends. CDR1 is SGDLS, CDR2 YYNGEE, per germline.

The chain recombines TRBV5-6 with TRBJ2-3; possible D gene TRBD2, 6 bases. The CDR3 contains 13 residues. The V end was cut by 1 base, the J end by 5 bases, with 8 bases between. Germline CDR1 and CDR2: SGHDT and YYEEEE. CDR3 in DNA: TGTGCCAGCAGCTTGAGGGAGGTAGATACGCAGTATTTT. It codes for CASSLREVDTQYF.

The chain combines TRBV18 with TRBJ2-3; D gene ambiguous. This CDR3 comprises 14 residues. Deletions cut 0 bases from V and 2 bases from J, with 6 bases between. The germline V gene encodes CDR1 KGHSH and CDR2 LQKENI. This CDR3 reads CASSPPATTDTQYF. Written as DNA, the CDR3 is TGTGCCAGCTCACCACCAGCGACCACAGATACGCAGTATTTT.

V gene TRBV2 combines with J gene TRBJ1-2; TRBD1 aligns across 8 bases. V dropped 10 bases and J dropped 0; count of bases not matched to a gene: 13. CDR1 is SNHLY and CDR2 is FYNNEI in the germline V gene. The CDR3 runs to 16 residues. The CDR3 DNA sequence: TGTGCCACGACCTACAGGGGGACCTACTCTAACTATGGCTACACCTTC. The encoded protein is CATTYRGTYSNYGYTF.

This clone was seen just once. This chain connects TRBV5-1 to TRBJ2-7, with TRBD2 matching over 12 bases. The CDR3 extends over 14 amino acids. V was clipped by 7 bases and J by 3 bases; unmatched bases: 5. Germline V gives CDR1 SGHRS, CDR2 YFSETQ. The CDR3 loop reads CASGLAGGDYEQYF. CDR3 DNA: TGCGCCAGCGGCCTAGCGGGGGGGGACTACGAGCAGTACTTC.

The gene calls are TRBV29-1 and TRBJ1-1, with D perhaps TRBD1 (6 bases). V was cut by 8 bases and J by 4 bases, with 14 bases left in between. Per germline, CDR1 SQVTM and CDR2 ANQGSEA. CDR3 length: 12 amino acids. CDR3 DNA: TGCAGCACTACCAAGACAGGCACTGAAGCTTTCTTT. Translated: CSTTKTGTEAFF.

As concerns this clone: The identical CDR3 is also encoded by other nucleotide sequences in the sample. CDR3 protein: CASRPGQGAQPQHF. CDR3 nucleotide sequence: TGTGCCAGCAGACCGGGACAGGGGGCTCAGCCCCAGCATTTT. The chain carries TRBV28 and TRBJ1-5; 12 positions match TRBD1. Germline lookup yields CDR1 MDHEN and CDR2 SYDVKM. V lost 6 bases to trimming and J lost 6 bases; unmatched junction nucleotides: 3. CDR3 size: 14 residues.

The genes are TRBV2 and TRBJ1-4, with 7 bases identical to TRBD1. The CDR3 length is 14 residues. Per the germline V gene, CDR1 is SNHLY and CDR2 is FYNNEI. The junction had 3 bases not matched to a gene; V was cut back by 6 bases and J by 2 bases. CDR3 amino acids: CASSRDSTNEKLFF. CDR3 in DNA: TGTGCCAGCAGCCGGGACAGCACTAATGAAAAACTGTTTTTT.

The chain uses TRBV5-6 and TRBJ1-1; a weak D match, TRBD1 (5 bases). There are 13 residues in the CDR3. Trimming removed 1 base from V and 1 base from J, with 5 bases in between. Germline loops: CDR1 SGHDT, CDR2 YYEEEE. As DNA, the CDR3 is TGTGCCAGCAGCTTGAGGGGGAACACTGAAGCTTTCTTT. Translation: CASSLRGNTEAFF.

V is TRBV4-3 and J is TRBJ2-2; 11 bases match TRBD2. Looked up from germline, CDR1 is LGHNA and CDR2 is YSLEER. CDR3 length equals 19 residues. V lost 0 bases, J lost 0 bases, and 6 bases stayed unmatched. CDR3 DNA: TGCGCCAGCAGCCAAGATCCCGGACTAGCGGGTGCGAACACCGGGGAGCTGTTTTTT. It encodes CASSQDPGLAGANTGELFF.

The chain carries TRBV5-1 and TRBJ1-4; 7 nucleotides line up with TRBD1. CDR1 is SGHRS and CDR2 is YFSETQ in the germline V gene. After removal of 4 bases from V and 1 base from J, the junction contained 4 bases not matched to a gene. CDR3 length: 15 amino acids. The CDR3 bases are TGCGCCAGCAGCGCCTACAGGGGAACTAATGAAAAACTGTTTTTT. Protein product: CASSAYRGTNEKLFF. Full variable domain (missing parts from reference TRBV5-1 and TRBJ1-4): KAGVTQTPRYLIKTRGQQVTLSCSPISGHRSVSWYQQTPGQGLQFLFEYFSETQRNKGNFPGRFSGRQFSNSRSEMNVSTLELGDSALYLCASSAYRGTNEKLFFGSGTQLSVL.

DNA for the CDR3: TGCGCCAGCAGCCAAGTAGGCGGGGGGCGCACAGATACGCAGTATTTT. This codes for CASSQVGGGRTDTQYF. The chain carries TRBV4-1 and TRBJ2-3, with 8 bases lining up with TRBD2. The CDR3 consists of 16 residues. Unmatched junction bases numbered 4, after V lost 1 base and J lost 1 base. The germline V gene encodes CDR1 MGHRA and CDR2 YSYEKL.

This rearrangement joins TRBV19 to TRBJ1-1; unclear D gene. The CDR3 runs to 13 residues. Germline-derived CDR1 and CDR2 are LNHDA and SQIVND (reference sequence). The V and J ends lost 4 bases and 1 base respectively, with 7 bases between them. CDR3 residues: CASSTQWNTEAFF. Written as DNA, the CDR3 is TGTGCCAGTAGTACGCAGTGGAACACTGAAGCTTTCTTT.